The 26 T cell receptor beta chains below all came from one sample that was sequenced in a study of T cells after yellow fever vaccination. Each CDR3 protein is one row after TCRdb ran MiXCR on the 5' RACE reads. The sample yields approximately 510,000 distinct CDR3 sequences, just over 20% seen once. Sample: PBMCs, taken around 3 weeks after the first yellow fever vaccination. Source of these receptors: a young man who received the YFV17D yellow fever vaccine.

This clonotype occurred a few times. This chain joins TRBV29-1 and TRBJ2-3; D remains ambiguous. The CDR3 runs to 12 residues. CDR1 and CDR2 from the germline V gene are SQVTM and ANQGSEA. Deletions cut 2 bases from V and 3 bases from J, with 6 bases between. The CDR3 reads CSVEKGTDTQYF. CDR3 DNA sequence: TGCAGCGTTGAAAAAGGGACAGATACGCAGTATTTT.

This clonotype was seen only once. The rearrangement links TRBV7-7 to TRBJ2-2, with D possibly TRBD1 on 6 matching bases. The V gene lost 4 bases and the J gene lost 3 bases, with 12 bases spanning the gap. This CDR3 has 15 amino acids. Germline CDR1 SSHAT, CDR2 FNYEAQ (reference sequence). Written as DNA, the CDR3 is TGTGCCAGCAGCTCCGGGACACTCTACACCGGGGAGCTGTTTTTT. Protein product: CASSSGTLYTGELFF.

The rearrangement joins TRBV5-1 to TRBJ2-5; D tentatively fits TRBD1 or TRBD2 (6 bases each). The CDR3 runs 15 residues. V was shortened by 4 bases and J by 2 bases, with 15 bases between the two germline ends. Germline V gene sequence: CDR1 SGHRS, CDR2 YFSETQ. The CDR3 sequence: CASSPLEGDQETQYF. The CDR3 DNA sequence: TGCGCCAGCAGCCCACTGGAGGGGGATCAAGAGACCCAGTACTTC. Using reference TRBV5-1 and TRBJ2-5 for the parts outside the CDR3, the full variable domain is KAGVTQTPRYLIKTRGQQVTLSCSPISGHRSVSWYQQTPGQGLQFLFEYFSETQRNKGNFPGRFSGRQFSNSRSEMNVSTLELGDSALYLCASSPLEGDQETQYFGPGTRLLVL.

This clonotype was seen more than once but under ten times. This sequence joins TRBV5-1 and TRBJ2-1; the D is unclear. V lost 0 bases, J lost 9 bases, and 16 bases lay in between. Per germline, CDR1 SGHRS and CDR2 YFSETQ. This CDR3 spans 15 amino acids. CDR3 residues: CASSLAGFSVSEQFF. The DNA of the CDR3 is TGCGCCAGCAGCTTGGCCGGCTTCAGCGTTTCTGAGCAGTTCTTC.

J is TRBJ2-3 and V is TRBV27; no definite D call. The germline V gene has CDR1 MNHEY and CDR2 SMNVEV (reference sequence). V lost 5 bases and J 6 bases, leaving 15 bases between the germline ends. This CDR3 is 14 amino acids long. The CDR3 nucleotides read TGTGCCAGCAGTCCCACCTGGGCTGGTGATACGCAGTATTTT. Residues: CASSPTWAGDTQYF.

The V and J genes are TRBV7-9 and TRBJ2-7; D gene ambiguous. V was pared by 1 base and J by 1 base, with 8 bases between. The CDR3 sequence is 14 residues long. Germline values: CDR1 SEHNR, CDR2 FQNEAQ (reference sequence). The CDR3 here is CASSLVPGSYEQYF. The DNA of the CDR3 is TGTGCCAGCAGCTTAGTTCCAGGTTCCTACGAGCAGTACTTC.

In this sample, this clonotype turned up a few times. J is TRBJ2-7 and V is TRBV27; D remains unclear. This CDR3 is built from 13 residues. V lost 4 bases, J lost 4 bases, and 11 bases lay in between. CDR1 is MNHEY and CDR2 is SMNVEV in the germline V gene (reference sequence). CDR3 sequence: CASSSGQKYEQYF. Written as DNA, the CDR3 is TGTGCCAGCAGTTCCGGGCAGAAATACGAGCAGTACTTC.

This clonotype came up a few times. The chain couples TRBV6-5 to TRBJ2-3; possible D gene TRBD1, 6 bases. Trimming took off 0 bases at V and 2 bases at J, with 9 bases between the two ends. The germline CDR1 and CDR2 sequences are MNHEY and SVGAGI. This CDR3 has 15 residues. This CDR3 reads CASSYSQGPTDTQYF. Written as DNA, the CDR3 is TGTGCCAGCAGTTACTCTCAGGGGCCCACAGATACGCAGTATTTT.

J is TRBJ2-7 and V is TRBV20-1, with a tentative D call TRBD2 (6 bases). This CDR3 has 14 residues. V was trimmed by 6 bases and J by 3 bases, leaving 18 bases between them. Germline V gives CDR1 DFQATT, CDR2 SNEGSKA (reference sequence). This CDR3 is CSAPPAGYNYEQYV. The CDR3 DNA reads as TGCAGTGCCCCTCCGGCGGGGTACAACTACGAGCAGTACGTC.

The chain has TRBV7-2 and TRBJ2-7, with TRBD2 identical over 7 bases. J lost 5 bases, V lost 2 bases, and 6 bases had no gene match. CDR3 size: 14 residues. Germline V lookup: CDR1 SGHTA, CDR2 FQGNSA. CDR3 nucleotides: TGTGCCAGCAGCTTATCCAGCGGGGCGGACGAGCAGTACGTC. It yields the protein CASSLSSGADEQYV.

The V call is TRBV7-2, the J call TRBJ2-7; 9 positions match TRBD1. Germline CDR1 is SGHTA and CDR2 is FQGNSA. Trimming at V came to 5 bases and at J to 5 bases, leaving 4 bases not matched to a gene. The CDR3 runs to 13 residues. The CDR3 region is CASSKDRGDEQYV. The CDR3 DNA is TGTGCCAGCAGCAAAGACAGGGGGGACGAGCAGTACGTC.

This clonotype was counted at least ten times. Here the CDR3 DNA reads TGTGCCAGCAGCCCCGTTTGGGCAACTAATGAAAAACTGTTTTTT. Translating gives CASSPVWATNEKLFF. V gene TRBV27 combines with J gene TRBJ1-4; no firm D call. V lost 6 bases and J 0 bases, leaving 11 bases between the germline ends. This CDR3 spans 15 amino acids. Germline assignment: CDR1 MNHEY and CDR2 SMNVEV (reference sequence).

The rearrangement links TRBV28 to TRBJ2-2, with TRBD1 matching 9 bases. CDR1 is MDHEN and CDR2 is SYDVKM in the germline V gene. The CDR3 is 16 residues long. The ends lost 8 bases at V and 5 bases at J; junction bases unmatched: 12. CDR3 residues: CASETLGQGRTGELFF. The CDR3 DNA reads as TGTGCCAGCGAAACCTTAGGACAGGGGAGGACCGGGGAGCTGTTTTTT.

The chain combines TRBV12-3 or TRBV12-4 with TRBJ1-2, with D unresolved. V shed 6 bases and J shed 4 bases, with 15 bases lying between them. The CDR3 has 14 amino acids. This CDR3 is CASSFHLDPYGYTF. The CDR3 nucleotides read TGTGCCAGCAGCTTCCACCTAGACCCCTATGGCTACACCTTC.

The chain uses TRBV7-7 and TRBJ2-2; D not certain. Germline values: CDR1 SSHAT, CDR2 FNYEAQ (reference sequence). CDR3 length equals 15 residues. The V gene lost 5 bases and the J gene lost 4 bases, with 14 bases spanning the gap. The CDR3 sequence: CASSPWGSATGELFF. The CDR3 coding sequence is TGTGCCAGCAGCCCTTGGGGAAGTGCCACCGGGGAGCTGTTTTTT.

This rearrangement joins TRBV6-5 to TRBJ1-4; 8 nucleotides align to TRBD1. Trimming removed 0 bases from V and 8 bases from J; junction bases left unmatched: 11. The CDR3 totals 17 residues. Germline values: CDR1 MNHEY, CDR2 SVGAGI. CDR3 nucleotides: TGTGCCAGCAGTTACTCGCGGGTTCGACAGGGGCTGGAAAAACTGTTTTTT. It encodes CASSYSRVRQGLEKLFF.

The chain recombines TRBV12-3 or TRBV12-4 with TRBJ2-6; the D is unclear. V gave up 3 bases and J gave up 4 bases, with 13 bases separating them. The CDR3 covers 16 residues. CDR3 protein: CASSFSGLAGANVLTF. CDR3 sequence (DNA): TGTGCCAGCAGTTTTTCCGGCTTAGCCGGGGCCAACGTCCTGACTTTC.

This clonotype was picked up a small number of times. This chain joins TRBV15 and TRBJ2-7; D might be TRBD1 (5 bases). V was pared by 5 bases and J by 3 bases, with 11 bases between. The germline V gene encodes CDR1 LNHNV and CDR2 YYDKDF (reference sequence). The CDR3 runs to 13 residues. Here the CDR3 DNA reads TGTGCCACCAGCGACCGTACAGGCTACGAGCAGTACGTC. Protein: CATSDRTGYEQYV.

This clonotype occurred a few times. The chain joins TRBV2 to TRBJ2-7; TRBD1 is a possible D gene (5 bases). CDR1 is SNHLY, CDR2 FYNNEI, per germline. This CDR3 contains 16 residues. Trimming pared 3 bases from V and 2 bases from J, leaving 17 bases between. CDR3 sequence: CASSDPDRTLPYEQYF. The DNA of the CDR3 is TGTGCCAGCAGTGATCCCGACAGAACCCTGCCCTACGAGCAGTACTTC.

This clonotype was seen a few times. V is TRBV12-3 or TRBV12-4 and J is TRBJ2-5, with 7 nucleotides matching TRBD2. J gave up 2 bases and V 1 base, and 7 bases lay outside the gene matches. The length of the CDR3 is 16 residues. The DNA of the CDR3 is TGTGCCAGCAGTTTAGATCGGTGGCGGGGGCAAGAGACCCAGTACTTC. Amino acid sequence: CASSLDRWRGQETQYF.

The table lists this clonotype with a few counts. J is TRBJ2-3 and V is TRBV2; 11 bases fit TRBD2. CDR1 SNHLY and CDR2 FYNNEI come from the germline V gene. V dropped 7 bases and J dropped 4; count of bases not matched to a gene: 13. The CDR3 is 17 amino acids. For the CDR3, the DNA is TGTGCCAGCAACTGGGCCATAGCGGGGGGGCCATCAGATACGCAGTATTTT. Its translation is CASNWAIAGGPSDTQYF. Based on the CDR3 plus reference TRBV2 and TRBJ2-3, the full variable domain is EPEVTQTPSHQVTQMGQEVILRCVPISNHLYFYWYRQILGQKVEFLVSFYNNEISEKSEIFDDQFSVERPDGSNFTLKIRSTKLEDSAMYFCASNWAIAGGPSDTQYFGPGTRLTVL.

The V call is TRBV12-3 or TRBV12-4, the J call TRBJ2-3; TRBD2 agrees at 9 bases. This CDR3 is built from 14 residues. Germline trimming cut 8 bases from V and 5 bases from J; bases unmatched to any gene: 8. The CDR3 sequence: CASGRGGVQDTQYF. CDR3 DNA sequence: TGTGCCAGCGGGCGCGGGGGGGTACAAGATACGCAGTATTTT.

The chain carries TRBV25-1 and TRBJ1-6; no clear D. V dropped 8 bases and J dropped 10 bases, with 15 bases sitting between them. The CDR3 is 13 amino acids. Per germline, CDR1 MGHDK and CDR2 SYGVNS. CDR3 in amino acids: CASFGSPDSPLHF. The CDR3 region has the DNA TGTGCCAGCTTTGGAAGTCCAGACTCACCCCTCCACTTT.

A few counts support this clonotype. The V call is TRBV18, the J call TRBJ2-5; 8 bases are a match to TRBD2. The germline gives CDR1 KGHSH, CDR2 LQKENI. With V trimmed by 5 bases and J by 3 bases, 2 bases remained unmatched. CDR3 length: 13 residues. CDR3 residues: CASSSGGEETQYF. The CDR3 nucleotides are TGTGCCAGCTCATCGGGAGGGGAAGAGACCCAGTACTTC.

Here the CDR3 reads CASSETSGANTGELFF. The CDR3, as DNA: TGTGCCAGCAGTGAGACTAGCGGCGCGAACACCGGGGAGCTGTTTTTT. The chain employs TRBV12-3 or TRBV12-4 and TRBJ2-2; 9 bases fit TRBD2. The CDR3 contains 16 residues. Losses at the gene ends were 5 bases for V and 0 bases for J; bases not matched to a gene: 4.

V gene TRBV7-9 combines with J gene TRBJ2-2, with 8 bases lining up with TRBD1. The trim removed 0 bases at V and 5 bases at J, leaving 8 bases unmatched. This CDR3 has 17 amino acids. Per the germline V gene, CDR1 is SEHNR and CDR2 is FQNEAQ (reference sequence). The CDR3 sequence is CASSLARRTGITGELFF. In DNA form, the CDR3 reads TGTGCCAGCAGCTTAGCGCGTCGGACAGGGATAACCGGGGAGCTGTTTTTT.